The 23 T cell receptor beta chains below come from one sample, sequenced in a study of blood T cell repertoires in COVID-19. Produced via immunoSEQ multiplex PCR; TCRdb's table is partial and in-frame only. Among more than 60,000 clones listed, 65% to 90% were seen once. Sequenced input: peripheral blood. These receptors were collected from a human donor in a cohort sampled during active COVID-19.

In this sample, this clone turned up a few times. The chain joins TRBV5-1 to TRBJ1-2; 7 bases map to TRBD1. Germline loops: CDR1 SGHRS, CDR2 YFSETQ. V shed 0 bases and J 4 bases; nucleotides not matched to a gene: 6. This CDR3 has 15 amino acids. The CDR3 nucleotides are TGCGCCAGCAGCTTGGGACAGGGCGCTGGCTATGGCTACACCTTC. Amino acids: CASSLGQGAGYGYTF.

This sequence joins TRBV5-4 and TRBJ1-1, with 8 bases that match TRBD1. Trimming removed 4 bases from V and 4 bases from J; junction bases left unmatched: 12. The germline CDR1 and CDR2 sequences are SGHNT and YYREEE (reference sequence). The CDR3 has 16 residues. The CDR3 DNA reads TGTGCCAGCAGCCCGCGGACAGGGAGGGATGCCACTGAAGCTTTCTTT. This codes for CASSPRTGRDATEAFF.

The chain is built from TRBV7-2 and TRBJ1-2; D is unresolved. This CDR3 is built from 15 residues. V shed 6 bases and J shed 4 bases, with 18 bases lying between them. Germline values: CDR1 SGHTA, CDR2 FQGNSA. CDR3 residues: CASSPDWRGFYGYTF. CDR3 sequence (DNA): TGTGCCAGCAGTCCAGACTGGAGAGGGTTCTATGGCTACACCTTC.

This clone is a singleton in its sample. The chain combines TRBV27 with TRBJ2-7; 12 nucleotides line up with TRBD1. The CDR3 consists of 15 residues. After removal of 2 bases from V and 6 bases from J, the junction contained 5 bases not matched to a gene. Per the germline V gene, CDR1 is MNHEY and CDR2 is SMNVEV (reference sequence). The CDR3 DNA sequence: TGTGCCAGCAGTTTAACGGGACAGGGGGCATCCGAGCAGTACTTC. It specifies CASSLTGQGASEQYF.

The chain employs TRBV12-3 or TRBV12-4 and TRBJ2-5; D remains unclear. The V and J ends lost 3 bases and 3 bases respectively, with 5 bases between them. The CDR3 is 12 residues long. This CDR3 is CASSLSEETQYF. The CDR3 DNA sequence: TGTGCCAGCAGTTTGTCTGAAGAGACCCAGTACTTC.

The chain employs TRBV7-9 and TRBJ1-6; 7 positions agree with TRBD1. The V and J ends lost 3 bases and 14 bases, in that order; junction bases with no gene match: 1. The CDR3 runs 11 residues. In germline, CDR1 is SEHNR, CDR2 FQNEAQ (reference sequence). CDR3: CASSLDRSLHF. In DNA, the CDR3 is TGTGCCAGCAGCTTGGACAGGTCCCTCCACTTT.

The chain couples TRBV24-1 to TRBJ2-1, with 7 bases matching TRBD1. V shed 1 base and J 2 bases; nucleotides not matched to a gene: 4. Germline V lookup: CDR1 KGHDR, CDR2 SFDVKD. This CDR3 comprises 16 residues. The CDR3 region is CATSDLTGTAYNEQFF. CDR3 DNA sequence: TGTGCCACCAGTGATTTAACCGGGACAGCCTACAATGAGCAGTTCTTC.

The chain joins TRBV12-3 or TRBV12-4 to TRBJ1-2; possible D gene TRBD1, 5 bases. With 3 bases removed from V and 4 bases from J, the gap between germline ends came to 9 bases. The length of the CDR3 is 13 residues. The CDR3 here is CASSFSRGYGYTF. Written as DNA, the CDR3 is TGTGCCAGCAGTTTCTCTAGGGGCTATGGCTACACCTTC.

This clone was counted only a few times. V usage is TRBV3-1 (or the pseudogene TRBV3-2) and J usage is TRBJ1-1; perhaps TRBD1 as D (5 bases). The CDR3 extends over 14 amino acids. Germline CDR1 reads LGHDT; CDR2 reads YNNKEL (reference sequence). With 1 base removed from V and 1 base from J, the gap between germline ends came to 7 bases. DNA for the CDR3: TGTGCCAGCAGCCAAGGGCAGGGGAACACTGAAGCTTTCTTT. Encoded protein: CASSQGQGNTEAFF.

This clone came up a few times. V gene TRBV12-5 combines with J gene TRBJ2-1; 8 positions match TRBD2. The V gene's germline CDR1 is LGHNT and CDR2 FRNRAP. The CDR3 sequence is 14 residues long. After removal of 7 bases from V and 15 bases from J, the junction contained 17 bases not matched to a gene. The CDR3 loop is CASAQDTVAGSGFF. DNA of the CDR3: TGTGCTAGTGCCCAGGACACCGTAGCGGGGAGTGGGTTCTTC.

V gene TRBV14 combines with J gene TRBJ2-1, with 8 bases fitting TRBD1. V lost 6 bases and J lost 0; bases outside the gene matches: 4. The V gene's germline CDR1 is SGHDN and CDR2 FVKESK. The CDR3 covers 15 residues. CDR3: CASSRTGYSYNEQFF. The CDR3 nucleotides read TGTGCCAGCAGTCGGACAGGGTACTCCTACAATGAGCAGTTCTTC.

The V call is TRBV6-6, the J call TRBJ1-2; 7 bases line up with TRBD1. With V trimmed by 2 bases and J by 7 bases, 4 bases remained unmatched. CDR1 and CDR2 from the germline V gene are MNHNY and SVGAGI (reference sequence). The CDR3 has 13 residues. CDR3 residues: CASSYRTGAGYTF. As DNA, the CDR3 is TGTGCCAGCAGTTACCGGACAGGAGCTGGCTACACCTTC.

The sample holds a few counts of this clone. The chain couples TRBV11-3 to TRBJ1-5, with no clear D. In germline, CDR1 is SGHNT, CDR2 YENEEA. The V end was cut by 1 base, the J end by 5 bases, with 6 bases between. This CDR3 has 13 amino acids. As DNA, the CDR3 is TGTGCCAGCAGCTTAGTTTCGGATCAGCCCCAGCATTTT. Its translation is CASSLVSDQPQHF.

V gene TRBV24-1 combines with J gene TRBJ2-7; 7 nucleotides match TRBD1. The trim removed 3 bases at V and 5 bases at J, leaving 9 bases unmatched. Germline CDR1 reads KGHDR; CDR2 reads SFDVKD. This CDR3 contains 15 residues. CDR3 loop: CATSDLQGTPHEQYF. DNA for the CDR3: TGTGCCACCAGTGATCTACAGGGGACGCCACACGAGCAGTACTTC.

CDR3 in DNA: TGCAGCGTTGAATTAGACTCCTACGAGCAGTACTTC. It is translated as CSVELDSYEQYF. The gene calls are TRBV29-1 and TRBJ2-7; D call uncertain. There are 12 residues in the CDR3. CDR1 and CDR2 from the germline V gene are SQVTM and ANQGSEA. Trimming pared 2 bases from V and 0 bases from J, leaving 5 bases between.

This sequence joins TRBV27 and TRBJ1-2, with TRBD1 identical over 7 bases. There are 16 residues in the CDR3. Trimming removed 3 bases from V and 4 bases from J; junction bases left unmatched: 11. Germline CDR1 MNHEY, CDR2 SMNVEV (reference sequence). This CDR3 is CASSLNKGQKIYGYTF. The CDR3 DNA reads as TGTGCCAGCAGTTTGAATAAGGGACAGAAGATCTATGGCTACACCTTC.

The chain couples TRBV7-9 to TRBJ1-1; D uncertain. V lost 5 bases to trimming and J lost 1 base, with 11 bases between them. In germline, CDR1 is SEHNR, CDR2 FQNEAQ (reference sequence). The CDR3 length is 14 residues. CDR3 region: CASSPLQANTEAFF. DNA for the CDR3: TGTGCCAGCAGCCCCCTTCAAGCGAACACTGAAGCTTTCTTT. The variable domain in full, completed from reference TRBV7-9 and TRBJ1-1, reads DTGVSQNPRHKITKRGQNVTFRCDPISEHNRLYWYRQTLGQGPEFLTYFQNEAQLEKSRLLSDRFSAERPKGSFSTLEIQRTEQGDSAMYLCASSPLQANTEAFFGQGTRLTVV.

The rearrangement links TRBV13 to TRBJ2-2, with 7 bases identical to TRBD2. V shed 6 bases and J 0 bases; nucleotides not matched to a gene: 4. The CDR3 is 15 residues long. Germline V gene data show CDR1 as PRHDT and CDR2 as FYEKMQ (reference sequence). The DNA of the CDR3 is TGTGCCAGCAGATCAGCGGGGCCGAACACCGGGGAGCTGTTTTTT. Encoded protein: CASRSAGPNTGELFF.

The chain recombines TRBV11-2 with TRBJ2-3; tentative D call: TRBD2 (5 bases). Germline-derived CDR1 and CDR2 are SGHAT and FQNNGV. The CDR3 extends over 14 amino acids. V lost 1 base, J lost 8 bases, and 13 bases lay in between. The DNA of the CDR3 is TGTGCCAGCAGCTTAGGAGGCGGACTGGGTACGCAGTATTTT. Encoded protein: CASSLGGGLGTQYF.

This sequence joins TRBV6-4 and TRBJ1-1; D gene uncertain. The CDR3 sequence is 12 residues long. The V and J ends lost 6 bases and 3 bases respectively, with 8 bases between them. The germline V gene has CDR1 MRHNA and CDR2 SNTAGT. DNA of the CDR3: TGTGCCAGCAGGAACAGTTACACTGAAGCTTTCTTT. Encoded protein: CASRNSYTEAFF.

This clone came up a few times. The gene calls are TRBV21-1 and TRBJ2-3; no check of the table's D call, TRBD2, against the DNA was made. TRBV21-1 represents a pseudogene. The CDR3 runs 13 residues. CDR3 sequence reads: CASSPEVSDTQYF. CDR3 bases: TGTGCCAGCAGTCCCGAGGTGTCAGATACGCAGTATTTT.

The DNA of the CDR3 is TGTGCCAGCAGCTCACCGGGACAGTTTATGTCTGGGGCCAACGTCCTGACTTTC. Amino acid sequence: CASSSPGQFMSGANVLTF. The V and J genes are TRBV7-9 and TRBJ2-6; 7 bases align to TRBD1. Germline V gene sequence: CDR1 SEHNR, CDR2 FQNEAQ (reference sequence). Losses at the gene ends were 4 bases for V and 1 base for J; bases not matched to a gene: 10. The CDR3 runs 18 residues.

This chain connects TRBV6-5 to TRBJ2-7, with D perhaps TRBD1 (6 bases). Germline CDR1 is MNHEY and CDR2 is SVGAGI. This CDR3 contains 13 residues. With 7 bases removed from V and 6 bases from J, the gap between germline ends came to 16 bases. CDR3 loop: CASNRDMALEQYF. The CDR3 coding sequence is TGTGCCAGCAACCGGGACATGGCTCTCGAGCAGTACTTC.